This entry is about one T cell receptor (beta chain). The count of this clone is one. No antigen is known for it. Per-base qualities were not stored, and no clone one base away is much larger. These data are taken from a study of blood T cell repertoires in COVID-19 (TCRdb year 2020). Background on the whole study: Collaborator samples came from the United States, Italy and Spain and covered acute and convalescent phases of COVID-19. The sample metadata nearly always contained a de-identified subject ID, COVID-19 status, age in years and sex. Samples came from the ongoing ImmuneRACE study (first 160 participants) plus 1,254 subjects from 6 global collaborators. Where HLA class I and class II types were available, the types were taken from metadata supplied by the sample provider, not from assay-based typing. The dataset comprised deeply sampled blood TCRbeta repertoires from subjects exposed to, actively infected with, or recovered from COVID-19. The repertoires were released in a freely available public database meant as a resource for research on the immune response to SARS-CoV-2. The material from the prospective study consisted of cDNA or gDNA derived from T cells, B-cell-depleted T cells, or PBMCs.

The immunoSEQ Assay, a bias-controlled multiplex PCR, was used to amplify TCRbeta CDR3 regions from genomic DNA. The authors' pipeline ran thus. Nucleated cell counts per sample were estimated from amplification of reference gene primers within the assay. Sequence reads were collapsed and filtered to measure the absolute abundance of every unique TCRbeta CDR3 rearrangement. For each sample, productive Simpson clonality was calculated as the square root of Simpson's diversity index over productive rearrangements. TCRdb provides this immuneACCESS table in a form limited to in-frame rearrangements. Some clones are lacking; in checked studies, under half of them reflect an unresolved V gene, and why the rest are absent is not known. That table furnishes V, J and clone size, whereas the DNA furnished D and trimming. The sample has 150,000 or so clones on record, roughly 84% of them singletons. The ten largest clones represent roughly 5.7% of the sample.

Participants in the prospective study were enrolled through a virtual design, were aged 18 to 89 years, and lived in 24 United States geographic areas. Cohort assignment in the prospective study relied on participant-reported clinical history from a screening survey and a study questionnaire. A participant counted as exposed if, within 2 weeks of entering the study, that participant had been in contact with someone who had a PCR-confirmed or clinician-diagnosed COVID-19 case. Mobile phlebotomists in the prospective study collected whole blood, serum and a nasopharyngeal or oropharyngeal swab from every participant. Over a roughly two-month period, participants in the prospective study had the option of providing additional blood draws and questionnaires. Blood samples from the prospective study were shipped frozen or at room temperature prior to DNA extraction. Unmatched junction bases come to 5, with V trimmed by 7 bases and J by 3 bases. Inclusive of the bounding cysteine and phenylalanine, the CDR3 is 15 residues long. Only the CDR3 DNA is retained, 45 bases long and in frame from the first base. For CDR1 and CDR2, the germline V gene lists KGHDR and SFDVKD.

Results the study describes overall, beyond this receptor: How much clinical and demographic metadata was included differed by source and by participant, and the metadata was provided uncurated.

The V and J genes are TRBV24-1 and TRBJ2-3; 11 of the junction bases match TRBD1. This TCR came from a woman aged 50 to 65 who had been exposed to COVID-19. The source material was PBMCs or T cells enriched from blood (not recorded which). This receptor carries the CDR3 CATSGTGGRTDTQYF. The DNA sequence reads TGTGCCACCAGCGGGACAGGGGGTCGGACAGATACGCAGTATTTT.